Each of the 21 T cell receptor beta chains below was sequenced from the same sample in a study of cytomegalovirus exposure and HLA in healthy donors. Amplification used 60 Vbeta primers and 13 Jbeta primers. Generated by immunoSEQ multiplex PCR, the TCRdb table keeps only in-frame clones and is missing some. Among just over 150,000 clones, approximately 70% were seen once, and the ten largest hold approximately 6.9%. The material sequenced was PBMCs. Receptors were obtained from a man between 40 and 49 years old in good health and CMV-seropositive.

The chain recombines TRBV5-4 with TRBJ1-1; 7 bases align to TRBD1. This CDR3 has 15 amino acids. Trimming at V came to 3 bases and at J to 3 bases, leaving 8 bases not matched to a gene. Germline lookup yields CDR1 SGHNT and CDR2 YYREEE (reference sequence). The CDR3 bases are TGTGCCAGCAGCTCGCGGGACAGAGCTTACACTGAAGCTTTCTTT. Translated, it gives CASSSRDRAYTEAFF.

This chain links TRBV5-1 with TRBJ1-1; 7 bases match TRBD1. J was trimmed by 1 base and V by 5 bases; bases with no gene match: 5. The CDR3 length is 14 residues. Germline CDR1 is SGHRS and CDR2 is YFSETQ. CDR3 in amino acids: CASSRDSQNTEAFF. DNA of the CDR3: TGCGCCAGCAGTCGGGACAGCCAGAACACTGAAGCTTTCTTT.

The gene calls are TRBV6-1 and TRBJ2-7; D gene uncertain. Germline V gene sequence: CDR1 MNHNS, CDR2 SASEGT. V lost 5 bases and J 2 bases, leaving 10 bases between the germline ends. The CDR3 has 13 amino acids. The chain's CDR3 is CASSMAPAYEQYF. The CDR3 DNA reads TGTGCCAGCAGTATGGCCCCCGCCTACGAGCAGTACTTC.

The genes are TRBV5-6 and TRBJ1-1; the D gene is possibly TRBD1 (6 bases). CDR3 size: 14 residues. Trimming took 4 bases from V and 1 from J, leaving 11 bases between them. CDR1 and CDR2 from the germline V gene are SGHDT and YYEEEE. This CDR3 reads CASSPDSSNTEAFF. The CDR3 DNA follows: TGTGCCAGCAGCCCGGACAGCTCGAACACTGAAGCTTTCTTT.

This clone was found once. CDR3 loop: CSVEGTGSYGYTF. The CDR3 DNA is TGCAGCGTTGAAGGGACAGGTAGTTATGGCTACACCTTC. The chain carries TRBV29-1 and TRBJ1-2; 7 bases agree with TRBD1. V was clipped by 1 base and J by 5 bases; unmatched bases: 4. The germline gives CDR1 SQVTM, CDR2 ANQGSEA. The CDR3 has 13 residues.

The J gene is TRBJ2-1, the V gene TRBV4-2; the D gene is possibly TRBD2 (5 bases). V lost 3 bases and J 5 bases, leaving 5 bases between the germline ends. There are 12 residues in the CDR3. Germline assignment: CDR1 LGHNA and CDR2 YNFKEQ. In DNA form, the CDR3 reads TGTGCCAGCAGCCAGAGGGACAATGAGCAGTTCTTC. Encoded protein: CASSQRDNEQFF.

The CDR3 here is CASSWGGFLSGANVLTF. As DNA, the CDR3 is TGTGCCAGCAGCTGGGGGGGGTTCCTCTCTGGGGCCAACGTCCTGACTTTC. The V call is TRBV5-6, the J call TRBJ2-6, with 7 bases that match TRBD2. Per germline, CDR1 SGHDT and CDR2 YYEEEE. There are 17 residues in the CDR3. V trimming: 3 bases; J trimming: 0 bases; junction bases outside the gene matches: 6.

This clone was seen a handful of times. The chain employs TRBV6-6 and TRBJ2-7, with TRBD1 identical over 9 bases. V gave up 6 bases and J gave up 3 bases; unmatched junction bases: 3. The CDR3 consists of 13 residues. Per the germline V gene, CDR1 is MNHNY and CDR2 is SVGAGI (reference sequence). CDR3 DNA sequence: TGTGCCAGCAGGACGGGACAGGGCTACGAGCAGTACTTC. It codes for CASRTGQGYEQYF.

The chain joins TRBV27 to TRBJ1-1, with TRBD1 matching 8 bases. The CDR3 contains 14 residues. V lost 0 bases to trimming and J lost 10 bases; unmatched junction nucleotides: 7. Germline CDR1 reads MNHEY; CDR2 reads SMNVEV (reference sequence). The CDR3 bases are TGTGCCAGCAGTTTATCTTATAAACAGGGGGGAGCTTTCTTT. As protein: CASSLSYKQGGAFF.

This clone was recorded at least ten times. The chain employs TRBV11-2 and TRBJ2-7; 9 nucleotides match TRBD2. The CDR3 is made up of 15 amino acids. V shed 5 bases, J shed 2 bases, and the junction held 7 bases outside the gene matches. CDR1 is SGHAT, CDR2 FQNNGV, per germline. The CDR3 here is CASSLSAGGPYEQYF. The DNA of the CDR3 is TGTGCCAGCAGCCTATCAGCGGGGGGCCCCTACGAGCAGTACTTC.

The rearrangement uses TRBV2 and TRBJ2-1; D perhaps matches TRBD1 (6 bases). Germline CDR1 reads SNHLY; CDR2 reads FYNNEI. Between the trimmed V and J ends, which lost 8 bases and 10 bases, there was a span of 12 bases. This CDR3 region has 11 residues. The CDR3 here is CASGGQQEQFF. The CDR3 DNA sequence: TGTGCCAGCGGCGGACAGCAAGAGCAGTTCTTC.

The chain uses TRBV7-9 and TRBJ2-7; 9 nucleotides agree with TRBD1. CDR1 is SEHNR and CDR2 is FQNEAQ in the germline V gene (reference sequence). The CDR3 is made up of 16 amino acids. The ends lost 2 bases at V and 6 bases at J; junction bases unmatched: 11. In nucleotides, the CDR3 is TGTGCCAGCAGCTTACTGCCGGGACAGGGATCCCGCGAGCAGTACTTC. Encoded protein: CASSLLPGQGSREQYF.

The genes are TRBV14 and TRBJ2-7, with 7 bases identical to TRBD1. CDR1 is SGHDN, CDR2 FVKESK, per germline. V lost 9 bases and J lost 1; bases outside the gene matches: 9. This CDR3 contains 14 residues. The chain's CDR3 is CASTKSGGSYEQYF. In nucleotides, the CDR3 is TGTGCCAGTACTAAGTCAGGGGGTTCCTACGAGCAGTACTTC.

This clone has more than one count but fewer than ten. The chain joins TRBV4-1 to TRBJ2-3; 13 nucleotides align to TRBD2. Germline V lookup: CDR1 MGHRA, CDR2 YSYEKL. The V and J ends lost 0 bases and 14 bases, in that order; junction bases with no gene match: 14. This CDR3 spans 17 amino acids. DNA for the CDR3: TGCGCCAGCAGCCAAGATTCCGGACTAGCGGGGGATAGGGTCGTGTATTTT. Translating gives CASSQDSGLAGDRVVYF.

This clone was seen only a few times. J is TRBJ2-1 and V is TRBV5-1, with a weak D call TRBD1 (6 bases). The CDR3 runs to 15 residues. The germline V and J ends were trimmed by 5 bases and 0 bases, with 12 bases remaining between them. The V gene's germline CDR1 is SGHRS and CDR2 YFSETQ. CDR3 residues: CASRITGLSYNEQFF. The CDR3 DNA reads TGCGCCAGCAGAATTACAGGGCTCTCCTACAATGAGCAGTTCTTC.

The rearrangement uses TRBV10-2 and TRBJ1-1; weak D call: TRBD1 (5 bases). Germline CDR1 and CDR2: WSHSY and SAAADI. Trimming removed 2 bases at V and 7 bases at J, with 14 bases between. The CDR3 runs 14 residues. In DNA, the CDR3 is TGCGCCAGCAGTGAGGCGGCGGGGGTAGGTGAAGCTTTCTTT. Its protein is CASSEAAGVGEAFF.

This clone was seen a few times. The V and J genes are TRBV21-1 and TRBJ1-6. TRBV21-1 is a listed pseudogene. The CDR3 is made up of 15 amino acids. CDR3 amino acids: CASSKAGGRGSPLHF. CDR3 nucleotides: TGTGCCAGCAGCAAAGCGGGGGGTCGGGGCTCACCCCTCCACTTT.

This clone was recorded once. The chain couples TRBV7-6 to TRBJ2-7, with 7 bases identical to TRBD2. The V segment lost 5 bases and the J segment 2 bases; nucleotides outside the gene matches: 6. CDR3 length equals 14 residues. CDR1 SGHVS and CDR2 FNYEAQ come from the germline V gene. The CDR3 DNA reads as TGTGCCAGCAGCCCCCGGGGGGTTACCTACGAGCAGTACTTC. Its translation: CASSPRGVTYEQYF.

This clone has a single count. V is TRBV6-1 and J is TRBJ1-2; the D gene is possibly TRBD1 (6 bases). With 3 bases removed from V and 0 bases from J, the gap between germline ends came to 14 bases. Germline V gene sequence: CDR1 MNHNS, CDR2 SASEGT. CDR3 length: 16 amino acids. CDR3 amino acids: CASSDFRGGANYGYTF. CDR3 DNA: TGTGCCAGCAGTGACTTCAGGGGCGGAGCTAACTATGGCTACACCTTC.

A word on this clone: Other DNA sequences in the same sample also yield this CDR3. V gene TRBV7-9 combines with J gene TRBJ1-1; no definite D call. V shed 4 bases and J shed 5 bases, with 5 bases lying between them. The CDR3 covers 11 residues. Germline lookup yields CDR1 SEHNR and CDR2 FQNEAQ (reference sequence). CDR3 in amino acids: CASSSRTEAFF. The CDR3 nucleotides are TGTGCCAGCAGCTCACGGACTGAAGCTTTCTTT.

This chain links TRBV23-1 with TRBJ2-3, with unresolved D. TRBV23-1 is identified as an open reading frame with a role that is uncertain. Trimming pared 9 bases from V and 1 base from J, leaving 17 bases between. This CDR3 has 15 amino acids. CDR3 bases: TGCGCCAGACACGATCAATGGGCAGGCACAGATACGCAGTATTTT. This gives the protein CARHDQWAGTDTQYF.